Listed here are 5 T cell receptor beta chains from one sample, sequenced in a study of blood T cell repertoires in COVID-19. Produced via immunoSEQ multiplex PCR; TCRdb's table is partial and in-frame only. The sample yields some 180,000 clones, 80% seen once. Specimen: peripheral blood. The receptors originated from a man in his fifties or sixties with acute or convalescent COVID-19.

The rearrangement uses TRBV27 and TRBJ2-1, with TRBD2 matching over 12 bases. The junction had 10 bases not matched to a gene; V was cut back by 7 bases and J by 12 bases. The CDR3 is 14 amino acids. CDR1 MNHEY and CDR2 SMNVEV come from the germline V gene (reference sequence). As DNA, the CDR3 is TGTGCCAGCACCACGCCGGAACTAGCGGGAGGGCAGTTCTTC. Translating it yields CASTTPELAGGQFF.

The V gene is TRBV7-2, the J gene TRBJ2-7; the match to TRBD2 covers 14 bases. Germline CDR1 reads SGHTA; CDR2 reads FQGNSA. This CDR3 region has 16 residues. V gave up 2 bases and J gave up 3 bases; unmatched junction bases: 3. The CDR3 bases are TGTGCCAGCAGCTTAATCGGACTAGCGGGGGGCTACGAGCAGTACTTC. As protein: CASSLIGLAGGYEQYF.

Comments on this clone: The same CDR3 can be traced to other DNA sequences in this sample. This chain connects TRBV2 to TRBJ2-1; 10 positions match TRBD2. The CDR3 runs to 14 residues. Germline-derived CDR1 and CDR2 are SNHLY and FYNNEI. V shed 5 bases and J 3 bases; nucleotides not matched to a gene: 1. Written as DNA, the CDR3 is TGTGCCAGCAGTAGACTAGCGGGCTACAATGAGCAGTTCTTC. Protein sequence: CASSRLAGYNEQFF.

This clone appeared a single time. This sequence joins TRBV7-3 and TRBJ2-2; 7 bases match TRBD2. J gave up 7 bases and V 0 bases, and 5 bases lay outside the gene matches. Per the germline V gene, CDR1 is SGHTA and CDR2 is FQGTGA. The CDR3 loop spans 15 amino acids. The CDR3 protein is CASSLTLAWGGELFF. CDR3 sequence (DNA): TGTGCCAGCAGCTTAACACTAGCGTGGGGCGGGGAGCTGTTTTTT. The full variable domain, in which reference TRBV7-3 and TRBJ2-2 provide the parts outside the CDR3, is GAGVSQTPSNKVTEKGKYVELRCDPISGHTALYWYRQSLGQGPEFLIYFQGTGAADDSGLPNDRFFAVRPEGSVSTLKIQRTERGDSAVYLCASSLTLAWGGELFFGEGSRLTVL.

The chain links TRBV19 to TRBJ1-2; 8 bases map to TRBD1. With V trimmed by 4 bases and J by 4 bases, 8 bases remained unmatched. This CDR3 is built from 15 residues. Germline values: CDR1 LNHDA, CDR2 SQIVND (reference sequence). CDR3 coding DNA: TGTGCCAGTAGTAGTTCGACAGGGGTTAGCTATGGCTACACCTTC. Translating gives CASSSSTGVSYGYTF. Looking up the rest from reference TRBV19 and TRBJ1-2 gives the full variable domain: DGGITQSPKYLFRKEGQNVTLSCEQNLNHDAMYWYRQDPGQGLRLIYYSQIVNDFQKGDIAEGYSVSREKKESFPLTVTSAQKNPTAFYLCASSSSTGVSYGYTFGSGTRLTVV.